This T cell receptor beta chain is drawn from a study of T cell responses to AZD1222 COVID-19 vaccine. Study observations and caveats: Repertoires were obtained solely post-peak T cell response.

CDR3 length equals 15 residues. Germline CDR1 and CDR2: MNHEY and SVGAGI. V lost 6 bases and J lost 0, with 11 bases in between. Concerning this clone: No antigen is known for it.

TCRdb's table, derived via immunoSEQ multiplex PCR, lists solely in-frame clones and lacks some. The sample has roughly 120,000 clones; 92% are singletons. The sample in question was peripheral blood, obtained on day 0 of AZD1222 vaccination. This sequence joins TRBV6-5 and TRBJ1-4; D may be TRBD1 (5 bases). The source of this sequence is an adult in good health. Written as DNA, the CDR3 is TGTGCCAGCAGGGGGACGCTTGCAACTAATGAAAAACTGTTTTTT. Its translation: CASRGTLATNEKLFF.